The 25 T cell receptor beta chains reported below all come from one sample, sequenced in a study of T cells in women clearing cervical HPV infection (dated by TCRdb to about 2018). The library was built by means of the immunoSEQ multiplex PCR assay. Held by TCRdb, this immuneACCESS table contains in-frame sequences only and omits some clones. Under half of the omission traces to an unresolved V gene where checked; the cause of the rest is unknown. The table kept for this sample lists under 50,000 clones. The ten biggest clones cover approximately 1% of the sample. Sequences were obtained from blood buffy coat. These receptors originate from a woman aged 18-70 years with a cervical HPV16 infection that either progressed to CIN3+ or cleared (not recorded which).

Points on this clone: The CDR3 end lies 3 residues beyond the end of the read and is filled in from the germline J gene. The V call is TRBV19, the J call TRBJ1-6; D is ambiguous. CDR1 LNHDA and CDR2 SQIVND come from the germline V gene (reference sequence). Trimming removed 4 bases at V and 7 bases at J, with 5 bases between. This CDR3 has 12 residues. CDR3 in amino acids: CASSTKNSPLHF. CDR3 DNA (partial): TGTGCCAGTAGTACTAAGAATTCACCC. Based on the CDR3 plus reference TRBV19 and TRBJ1-6, the full variable domain is DGGITQSPKYLFRKEGQNVTLSCEQNLNHDAMYWYRQDPGQGLRLIYYSQIVNDFQKGDIAEGYSVSREKKESFPLTVTSAQKNPTAFYLCASSTKNSPLHFGNGTRLTVT.

Note on this clone: The sequence runs out 3 residues before the end of the CDR3; the remainder is reconstructed from the germline J gene. The chain joins TRBV28 to TRBJ2-7; TRBD1 matches at 8 bases. The junction had 7 bases not matched to a gene; V was cut back by 4 bases and J by 5 bases. The CDR3 length is 14 residues. Germline CDR1 reads MDHEN; CDR2 reads SYDVKM. The DNA read from the CDR3 is TGTGCCAGCAGTTCTCGACAGGGGCCCCACGAG. Its translation: CASSSRQGPHE. The whole CDR3 sequence reads CASSSRQGPHEQYF.

About this clone: The read finishes 3 residues shy of the CDR3 end, and the germline J gene is used to complete it. The chain links TRBV27 to TRBJ2-2; tentatively, D is TRBD1 (5 bases). The germline V and J ends were trimmed by 6 bases and 0 bases, with 17 bases remaining between them. CDR3 length equals 17 residues. CDR1 is MNHEY and CDR2 is SMNVEV in the germline V gene (reference sequence). CDR3 region: CASSNRGRAANTGELFF. CDR3 bases read: TGTGCCAGCAGCAATAGAGGCAGGGCGGCGAACACCGGGGAG.

On this clone: The CDR3 end is not reached by the read, which stops 3 residues before it; the germline J gene fills it in. The chain carries TRBV2 and TRBJ2-3, with D unclear. The V and J ends lost 0 bases and 0 bases respectively, with 7 bases between them. The CDR3 is 15 amino acids. Germline V gives CDR1 SNHLY, CDR2 FYNNEI. CDR3 DNA, as far as it was read: TGTGCCAGCAGTGAAGCCGTCCTCAGCACAGATACG. Its translation: CASSEAVLSTDT. The whole CDR3 protein reads CASSEAVLSTDTQYF.

As to this clone: Read sequence stops 3 residues before the CDR3 end, and the germline J gene provides the missing end. The chain combines TRBV5-6 with TRBJ1-4; possible D gene TRBD1, 5 bases. The length of the CDR3 is 14 residues. From germline, CDR1 is SGHDT and CDR2 YYEEEE. Trimming shortened V by 1 base and J by 6 bases, and 10 bases separated the two germline ends. The CDR3 loop is CASSLSRVDEKLFF. The CDR3 DNA, read in part, is TGTGCCAGCAGCTTGAGCAGGGTGGATGAAAAA. Supplemented by reference TRBV5-6 and TRBJ1-4, the full variable domain reads DAGVTQSPTHLIKTRGQQVTLRCSPKSGHDTVSWYQQALGQGPQFIFQYYEEEERQRGNFPDRFSGHQFPNYSSELNVNALLLGDSALYLCASSLSRVDEKLFFGSGTQLSVL.

Remarks on this clone: Read data end 3 residues before the CDR3 end; the end is taken from the germline J gene. The chain is built from TRBV10-2 and TRBJ2-1, with TRBD2 identical over 8 bases. The CDR3 totals 17 residues. Trimming at V came to 3 bases and at J to 0 bases, leaving 7 bases not matched to a gene. Germline-derived CDR1 and CDR2 are WSHSY and SAAADI. CDR3 sequence reads: CASSDERGTSSYNEQFF. CDR3 DNA (partial): TGCGCCAGCAGTGACGAGCGGGGGACGAGCTCCTACAATGAG.

In regard to this clone: The read terminates 3 residues ahead of where the CDR3 ends, so the germline J gene completes it. The gene calls are TRBV5-4 and TRBJ1-2, with a tentative D call TRBD1 (6 bases). V lost 2 bases, J lost 2 bases, and 13 bases lay in between. This CDR3 contains 15 residues. Germline V gene data show CDR1 as SGHNT and CDR2 as YYREEE (reference sequence). The sequenced part of the CDR3 DNA is TGTGCCAGCAGCTTAAATAACAGGGAGAACTATGGC. Protein sequence: CASSLNNRENYG. The CDR3 in its entirety is CASSLNNRENYGYTF.

As for this clone: The read finishes 3 residues shy of the CDR3 end, and the germline J gene is used to complete it. This chain links TRBV20-1 with TRBJ2-3; D may be TRBD2 (6 bases). The CDR3 has 13 amino acids. Per germline, CDR1 DFQATT and CDR2 SNEGSKA (reference sequence). CDR3 in amino acids: CSAKITSQETQYF. Partial CDR3 DNA: TGCAGTGCAAAGATAACTAGCCAAGAGACG.

Of note for this clone: The read finishes 3 residues shy of the CDR3 end, and the germline J gene is used to complete it. This chain uses TRBV2 with TRBJ1-2; D gene ambiguous. The CDR3 loop spans 14 amino acids. The germline gives CDR1 SNHLY, CDR2 FYNNEI. The CDR3 region is CASDKVETFQGYTF. The sequenced part of the CDR3 DNA is TGTGCCAGCGACAAGGTGGAAACTTTTCAGGGC.

Details on this clone: The read ends 3 residues before the CDR3 terminus; that terminus is restored from the germline J gene. V usage is TRBV5-1 and J usage is TRBJ2-7; D unresolved. Per germline, CDR1 SGHRS and CDR2 YFSETQ. The CDR3 totals 15 residues. Between the trimmed V and J ends, which lost 4 bases and 6 bases, there was a span of 20 bases. The CDR3 bases that were read are TGCGCCAGCAGCGACCGGTCGGGTCTGGTAAGCGAG. Encoded protein: CASSDRSGLVSE. The full CDR3 protein reads CASSDRSGLVSEQYF.

In the case of this clone: The DNA ends 3 residues before the CDR3 does, and the rest of the CDR3 is filled in from the germline J gene. Other DNA sequences in the sample encode the same CDR3. V and J are TRBV18 and TRBJ1-3, with 9 nucleotides matching TRBD1. Germline assignment: CDR1 KGHSH and CDR2 LQKENI. Trimming removed 3 bases from V and 5 bases from J; junction bases left unmatched: 5. The CDR3 extends over 15 amino acids. Incomplete CDR3 DNA: TGTGCCAGCTCACCGAGCGGGACAGGGCGAAACACC. Amino acids: CASSPSGTGRNT. The complete CDR3 sequence is CASSPSGTGRNTIYF.

Turning to this clone: Sequencing ends 3 residues short of the CDR3 end; the germline J gene provides the rest. The chain has TRBV2 and TRBJ2-2; 16 nucleotides align to TRBD2. With V trimmed by 7 bases and J by 5 bases, 7 bases remained unmatched. This CDR3 comprises 17 residues. Germline assignment: CDR1 SNHLY and CDR2 FYNNEI. The CDR3 bases that were read are TGTGCCAGCACTGGGACTAGCGGGGGGGCTGGGACCGGGGAG. This encodes CASTGTSGGAGTGE. The whole CDR3 sequence is CASTGTSGGAGTGELFF. The full variable domain, in which reference TRBV2 and TRBJ2-2 provide the parts outside the CDR3, is EPEVTQTPSHQVTQMGQEVILRCVPISNHLYFYWYRQILGQKVEFLVSFYNNEISEKSEIFDDQFSVERPDGSNFTLKIRSTKLEDSAMYFCASTGTSGGAGTGELFFGEGSRLTVL.

Details on this clone: Sequencing ends 3 residues short of the CDR3 end; the germline J gene provides the rest. This rearrangement joins TRBV7-9 to TRBJ2-5, with D uncertain. The CDR3 sequence is 13 residues long. The germline gives CDR1 SEHNR, CDR2 FQNEAQ (reference sequence). V was clipped by 5 bases and J by 7 bases, with 14 bases between them. The sequenced part of the CDR3 DNA is TGTGCCAGCAGCCCCGAGTCCAGGTTGACC. Translated, it gives CASSPESRLT. The whole CDR3 region reads CASSPESRLTQYF.

In the case of this clone: The read comes to an end 3 residues before the CDR3 does, leaving the germline J gene to fill in the end. This chain joins TRBV19 and TRBJ1-5, with D maybe TRBD1 (6 bases). This CDR3 has 14 amino acids. V was shortened by 4 bases and J by 1 base, with 8 bases between the two germline ends. The germline V gene has CDR1 LNHDA and CDR2 SQIVND (reference sequence). The CDR3 reads CASSTQGSNQPQHF. The DNA read from the CDR3 is TGTGCCAGTAGTACACAGGGAAGCAATCAGCCC.

Comments on this clone: Sequencing ends 3 residues short of the CDR3 end; the germline J gene provides the rest. The chain combines TRBV5-1 with TRBJ1-1; D may be TRBD1 (5 bases). The germline V gene encodes CDR1 SGHRS and CDR2 YFSETQ. Deletions cut 4 bases from V and 7 bases from J, with 14 bases between. The CDR3 runs to 13 residues. The covered CDR3 bases are TGCGCCAGCAGCAACCCAGGGTTCGGTGAA. It encodes CASSNPGFGE. The full CDR3 reads CASSNPGFGEAFF.

Concerning this clone itself: Read sequence stops 3 residues before the CDR3 end, and the germline J gene provides the missing end. J is TRBJ1-6 and V is TRBV18, with D perhaps TRBD1 (5 bases). The CDR3 totals 16 residues. CDR1 KGHSH and CDR2 LQKENI come from the germline V gene. V dropped 6 bases and J dropped 7 bases, with 19 bases sitting between them. Partial CDR3 DNA: TGTGCCAGCTCCCAAACGGGTCTGGGGCGAAATTCACCC. This encodes CASSQTGLGRNSP. The whole CDR3 region reads CASSQTGLGRNSPLHF.

Worth noting for this clone: The read ends 3 residues early relative to the CDR3; the germline J gene fills the gap. The chain uses TRBV5-1 and TRBJ2-5; 11 bases match TRBD2. The germline V gene has CDR1 SGHRS and CDR2 YFSETQ. The junction had 6 bases not matched to a gene; V was cut back by 3 bases and J by 5 bases. This CDR3 spans 15 amino acids. CDR3 DNA (partial): TGCGCCAGCAGCTACGTAGCGGGGGGGGGCGAGACC. Amino acid sequence: CASSYVAGGGET. The whole CDR3 sequence reads CASSYVAGGGETQYF.

A note on this clone: The read ends 3 residues early relative to the CDR3; the germline J gene fills the gap. The chain recombines TRBV6-4 with TRBJ1-1; D ambiguous. With 3 bases removed from V and 4 bases from J, the gap between germline ends came to 9 bases. The CDR3 totals 13 residues. Germline CDR1 reads MRHNA; CDR2 reads SNTAGT. This CDR3 is CASSEERGTEAFF. CDR3 DNA (partial): TGTGCCAGCAGTGAGGAGCGAGGCACTGAA.

Notes on this clone: The read halts 3 residues ahead of the CDR3 end, with the missing end drawn from the germline J gene. This chain joins TRBV30 and TRBJ2-7; D may be TRBD2 (5 bases). Germline CDR1 and CDR2: GTSNPN and SVGIG (reference sequence). V lost 1 base, J lost 5 bases, and 9 bases lay in between. This CDR3 is built from 12 residues. The CDR3 loop is CAWSAGYDEQYF. Incomplete CDR3 DNA: TGTGCCTGGAGTGCGGGGTACGACGAG.

Note on this clone: The CDR3 end is not reached by the read, which stops 3 residues before it; the germline J gene fills it in. This sequence joins TRBV18 and TRBJ2-3, with a tentative D call TRBD2 (7 bases). CDR1 and CDR2 (germline): KGHSH, LQKENI. CDR3 length: 13 amino acids. The CDR3 protein is CASSRGGVQPQYF. The sequenced CDR3 bases are TGTGCCAGCTCACGAGGGGGGGTTCAGCCG.

Regarding this clone: The read halts 3 residues ahead of the CDR3 end, with the missing end drawn from the germline J gene. The rearrangement links TRBV7-9 to TRBJ1-6, with TRBD1 matching 7 bases. Germline CDR1 is SEHNR and CDR2 is FQNEAQ (reference sequence). Trimming took 1 base from V and 12 from J; bases not matched to a gene: 3. CDR3 length: 13 residues. The CDR3 bases that were read are TGTGCCAGCAGCTTAGGGCAGGGGGTACCC. This translates into CASSLGQGVP. The entire CDR3 protein is CASSLGQGVPLHF.

Concerning this clone: The read comes to an end 3 residues before the CDR3 does, leaving the germline J gene to fill in the end. This chain uses TRBV5-1 with TRBJ1-2; weak D call: TRBD1 (5 bases). This CDR3 is 12 amino acids long. CDR1 is SGHRS, CDR2 YFSETQ, per germline. Trimming stripped 5 bases from V and 6 bases from J, with 11 bases between. The DNA read from the CDR3 is TGCGCCAGCAGTGGACGGGGGGATGGC. It is translated as CASSGRGDG. The whole CDR3 protein is CASSGRGDGYTF.

As regards this clone: Coverage ceases 3 residues before the CDR3 finishes, and the germline J gene fills in the end. This specimen includes other DNA sequences encoding the same CDR3. The chain is built from TRBV19 and TRBJ1-5, with TRBD1 matching 10 bases. Germline CDR1 reads LNHDA; CDR2 reads SQIVND (reference sequence). The V gene end was trimmed by 9 bases and the J gene end by 3 bases; junction bases not matched to a gene: 8. The CDR3 spans 15 residues. The DNA read from the CDR3 is TGTGCCAGCAACGGGGGACAGGGGCTCAATCAGCCC. This translates into CASNGGQGLNQP. The complete CDR3 reads CASNGGQGLNQPQHF.

Turning to this clone: The sequenced fragment ends 3 residues before the CDR3 boundary, so the rest is inferred from the germline J gene. The chain joins TRBV19 to TRBJ1-2, with 10 bases fitting TRBD1. The CDR3 totals 18 residues. Germline CDR1 reads LNHDA; CDR2 reads SQIVND (reference sequence). The CDR3 bases that were read are TGTGCCAGTAGTGCGGGACAGGGGATTCAAGTAGCCAAAAACATC. As protein: CASSAGQGIQVAKNI. The whole CDR3 sequence reads CASSAGQGIQVAKNIYTF.

As to this clone: The CDR3 end lies 3 residues beyond the end of the read and is filled in from the germline J gene. The chain has TRBV12-3 or TRBV12-4 and TRBJ2-3; TRBD1 aligns across 11 bases. CDR3 length: 15 residues. Unmatched junction bases numbered 2, after V lost 0 bases and J lost 6 bases. The CDR3 protein is CASSLAGQGGDTQYF. Incomplete CDR3 DNA: TGTGCCAGCAGTTTAGCGGGACAGGGGGGGGATACG.